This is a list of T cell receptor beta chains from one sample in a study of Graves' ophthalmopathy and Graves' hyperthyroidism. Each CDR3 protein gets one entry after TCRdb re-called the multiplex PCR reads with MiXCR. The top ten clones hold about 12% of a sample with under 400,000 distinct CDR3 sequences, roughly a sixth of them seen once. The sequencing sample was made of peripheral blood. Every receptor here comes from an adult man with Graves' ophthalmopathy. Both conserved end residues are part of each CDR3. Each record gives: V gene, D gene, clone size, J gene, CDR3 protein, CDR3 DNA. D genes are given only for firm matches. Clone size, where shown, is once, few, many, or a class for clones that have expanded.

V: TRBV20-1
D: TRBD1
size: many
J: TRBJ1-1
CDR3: CSGMTGVIRTEAFF
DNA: TGCAGTGGAATGACAGGGGTTATTCGGACTGAAGCTTTCTTT

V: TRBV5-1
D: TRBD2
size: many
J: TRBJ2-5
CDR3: CASSQGLAEYKETQYF
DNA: TGCGCCAGCAGCCAGGGACTAGCGGAGTACAAAGAGACCCAGTACTTC

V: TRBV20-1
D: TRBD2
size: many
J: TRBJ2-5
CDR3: CSATGSGRKTQYF
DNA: TGCAGTGCTACTGGTAGCGGGAGAAAGACCCAGTACTTC

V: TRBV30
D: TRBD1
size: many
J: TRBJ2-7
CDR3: CAWSRTGGYEQYF
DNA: TGTGCCTGGAGCAGGACAGGGGGATACGAGCAGTACTTC

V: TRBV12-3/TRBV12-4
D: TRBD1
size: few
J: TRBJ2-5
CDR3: CASSQDRGGTQYF
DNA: TGTGCCAGCAGTCAAGACAGGGGGGGAACCCAGTACTTC

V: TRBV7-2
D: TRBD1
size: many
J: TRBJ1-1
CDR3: CASSKQGTNTEAFF
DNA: TGTGCCAGCAGCAAACAGGGGACCAACACTGAAGCTTTCTTT

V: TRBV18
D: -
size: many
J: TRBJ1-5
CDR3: CASSPGNQPQHF
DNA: TGTGCCAGCAGTCCAGGAAATCAGCCCCAGCATTTT

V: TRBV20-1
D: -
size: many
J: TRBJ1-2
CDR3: CSASHESSYGYTF
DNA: TGCAGTGCTAGCCACGAGAGTAGCTATGGCTACACCTTC

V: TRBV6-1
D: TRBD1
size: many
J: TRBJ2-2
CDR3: CASSAGQGRYTGELFF
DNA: TGTGCCAGCAGTGCGGGACAGGGGCGTTACACCGGGGAGCTGTTTTTT

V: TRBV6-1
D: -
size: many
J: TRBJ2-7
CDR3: CASSTGLGYEQYF
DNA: TGTGCCAGCAGCACCGGCCTCGGATACGAGCAGTACTTC

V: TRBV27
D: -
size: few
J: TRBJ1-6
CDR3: CASSPLAAGSNSPLHF
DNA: TGTGCCAGCAGTCCGCTCGCGGCAGGGAGTAATTCACCCCTCCACTTT

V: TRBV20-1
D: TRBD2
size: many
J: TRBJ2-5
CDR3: CSARLAGVGGTQYF
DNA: TGCAGTGCAAGATTAGCGGGAGTCGGGGGGACCCAGTACTTC

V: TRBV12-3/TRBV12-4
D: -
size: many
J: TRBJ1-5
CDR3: CASSWARANQPQHF
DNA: TGTGCCAGCAGCTGGGCCAGGGCCAATCAGCCCCAGCATTTT

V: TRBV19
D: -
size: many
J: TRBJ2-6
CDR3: CASGTPLSGANVLTF
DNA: TGTGCCAGTGGGACACCACTCTCTGGGGCCAACGTCCTGACTTTC

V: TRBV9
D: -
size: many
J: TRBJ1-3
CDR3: CASSVLDAEDTIYF
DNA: TGTGCCAGCAGCGTACTGGACGCGGAGGACACCATATATTTT

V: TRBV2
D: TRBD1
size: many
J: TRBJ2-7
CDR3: CASSGRTGVDYEQYF
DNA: TGTGCCAGCAGTGGTAGAACAGGGGTGGACTACGAGCAGTACTTC

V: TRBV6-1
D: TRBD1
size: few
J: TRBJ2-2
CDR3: CASRGQGPGELFF
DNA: TGTGCCAGCAGGGGACAGGGACCCGGGGAGCTGTTTTTT

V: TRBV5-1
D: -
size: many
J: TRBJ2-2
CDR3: CASSSTTVTGELFF
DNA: TGCGCCAGCAGCTCCACGACTGTCACCGGGGAGCTGTTTTTT

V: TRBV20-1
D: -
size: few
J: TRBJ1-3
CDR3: CSARDITTGNTIYF
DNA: TGCAGTGCTAGAGACATAACTACGGGAAACACCATATATTTT

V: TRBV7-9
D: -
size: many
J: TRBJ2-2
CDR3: CASSLIVTNTGELFF
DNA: TGTGCCAGCAGCTTAATTGTAACGAACACCGGGGAGCTGTTTTTT

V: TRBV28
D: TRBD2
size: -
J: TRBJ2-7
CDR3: CASSLGRRLAGAYEQYF
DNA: TGTGCCAGCAGTTTGGGCCGACGACTAGCGGGAGCCTACGAGCAGTACTTC

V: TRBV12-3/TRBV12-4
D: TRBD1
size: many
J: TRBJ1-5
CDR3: CASSPGQGRQPQHF
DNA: TGTGCCAGCAGTCCAGGACAGGGTCGTCAGCCCCAGCATTTT

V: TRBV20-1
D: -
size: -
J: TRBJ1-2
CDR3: CSARGVGLISSYGYIF
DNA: TGCAGTGCTAGAGGGGTAGGGCTCATCTCTAGCTATGGCTACATCTTC

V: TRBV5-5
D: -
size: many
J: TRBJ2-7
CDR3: CASSLAWTRSTYEQYF
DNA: TGTGCCAGCAGCTTGGCTTGGACACGTTCAACCTACGAGCAGTACTTC

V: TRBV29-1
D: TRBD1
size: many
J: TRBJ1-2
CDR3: CSVGTGDYGYTF
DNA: TGCAGCGTAGGGACAGGGGACTATGGCTACACCTTC

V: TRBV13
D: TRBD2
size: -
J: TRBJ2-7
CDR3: CASSFGLAVSSYEQYF
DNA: TGTGCCAGCAGCTTTGGACTAGCGGTTAGCTCCTACGAGCAGTACTTC

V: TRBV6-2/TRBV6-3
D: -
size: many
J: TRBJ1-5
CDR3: CASTLGGGSNQPQHF
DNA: TGTGCCAGCACCCTTGGGGGTGGGAGCAATCAGCCCCAGCATTTT

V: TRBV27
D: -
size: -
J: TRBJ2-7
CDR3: CASRAGSGHTYEQYF
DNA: TGTGCCAGCAGGGCAGGGTCAGGGCACACCTACGAGCAGTACTTC

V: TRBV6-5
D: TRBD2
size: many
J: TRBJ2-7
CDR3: CASSFDGRAGEQYF
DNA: TGTGCCAGCAGTTTTGACGGGAGGGCCGGGGAGCAGTACTTC

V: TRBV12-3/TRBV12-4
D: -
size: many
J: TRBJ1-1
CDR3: CASTSGPGEAFF
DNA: TGTGCCAGCACCTCGGGGCCGGGTGAAGCTTTCTTT

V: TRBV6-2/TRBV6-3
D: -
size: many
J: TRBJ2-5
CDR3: CASSYVGSQETQYF
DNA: TGTGCCAGCAGTTACGTGGGGAGCCAAGAGACCCAGTACTTC

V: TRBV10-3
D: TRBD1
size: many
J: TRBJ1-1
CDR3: CAIGTAIEAFF
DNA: TGTGCCATCGGGACAGCTATTGAAGCTTTCTTT